A single sample is the source of the 9 T cell receptor beta chains below, sequenced in a study of blood T cells in healthy people across ages (dated by TCRdb to 2014 to 2015). To prepare the library, 5' RACE was applied. The data were produced on an Illumina HiSeq 2500. A second roughly 6 to 11 cycle PCR used a sample-barcoded 5' primer and a J-beta primer mix. TCRdb itself trimmed the public reads at Q25 with fastp, ran MiXCR and retained productive beta chains. For every CDR3 protein sequence, its rows merge into one entry that carries the most common genes and DNA. The sample table records roughly 700,000 distinct CDR3 sequences; about half of these occur just once. Around 32% of the sample is taken by the ten largest. Sequencing input: blood. Receptors originate from a woman aged 60 to 75 in good health.

This chain uses TRBV6-2 or TRBV6-3 with TRBJ1-1; D might be TRBD1 (5 bases). There are 15 residues in the CDR3. Per the germline V gene, CDR1 is MNHEY and CDR2 is SVGEGT. Trimming shortened V by 0 bases and J by 4 bases, and 12 bases separated the two germline ends. The CDR3 sequence is CASSYSIQVSTEAFF. CDR3 nucleotides: TGTGCCAGCAGTTACTCGATACAGGTATCCACTGAAGCTTTCTTT.

V is TRBV28 and J is TRBJ2-3; 9 nucleotides align to TRBD1. Looked up from germline, CDR1 is MDHEN and CDR2 is SYDVKM. After removal of 1 base from V and 3 bases from J, the junction contained 17 bases not matched to a gene. The CDR3 runs 20 residues. The CDR3 region has the DNA TGTGCCAGCAGTTTATCGGCTGGGCCTGGGGACAGGGCGAGGACAGATACGCAGTATTTT. It codes for CASSLSAGPGDRARTDTQYF.

The chain employs TRBV27 and TRBJ1-2; 8 nucleotides align to TRBD1. Germline V gene lookup returns CDR1 MNHEY and CDR2 SMNVEV (reference sequence). The CDR3 contains 14 residues. V lost 3 bases to trimming and J lost 7 bases; unmatched junction nucleotides: 7. CDR3 nucleotides: TGTGCCAGCAGTTTCGACGGGACAGGCAGTGGCTACACCTTC. Translation: CASSFDGTGSGYTF.

The V and J genes are TRBV3-1 and TRBJ2-5; a possible D gene is TRBD1 (6 bases). CDR1 and CDR2 (germline): LGHDT, YNNKEL (reference sequence). This CDR3 spans 13 amino acids. The ends were cut back, 6 bases at V and 7 bases at J, with 15 bases in the middle. The CDR3 region is CASSRTVVGTQYF. The DNA for the CDR3 is TGTGCCAGCAGTCGGACAGTGGTTGGGACCCAGTACTTC.

V gene TRBV7-2 combines with J gene TRBJ2-6; 9 bases are shared with TRBD1. This CDR3 has 19 amino acids. The trim removed 3 bases at V and 1 base at J, leaving 10 bases unmatched. CDR1 is SGHTA and CDR2 is FQGNSA in the germline V gene. In DNA form, the CDR3 reads TGTGCCAGCAGCTTCCAGCCGGGGACAGGGTTGTCTGGGGCCAACGTCCTGACTTTC. This codes for CASSFQPGTGLSGANVLTF.

The V and J genes are TRBV11-2 and TRBJ2-1; unclear D gene. With the DNA end fitting TRBJ2-7 better, the J assignment may be wrong. Germline V lookup: CDR1 SGHAT, CDR2 FQNNGV. The CDR3 has 13 amino acids. CDR3 sequence reads: CASSLWAPNEQYF. The CDR3 DNA reads as TGTGCCAGCAGCTTATGGGCTCCCAATGAGCAGTACTTC.

This chain links TRBV3-1 with TRBJ2-5; 7 bases map to TRBD2. Germline CDR1 and CDR2: LGHDT and YNNKEL (reference sequence). The J segment lost 2 bases and the V segment lost 0 bases, leaving 9 bases of the junction unmatched. The CDR3 is 17 amino acids. In nucleotides, the CDR3 is TGTGCCAGCAGCCAAGATCTCCTAGCGGTGTCTCAAGAGACCCAGTACTTC. Encoded protein: CASSQDLLAVSQETQYF.

This clonotype occurred a few times. V usage is TRBV3-1 and J usage is TRBJ2-3; 9 bases map to TRBD1. From germline, CDR1 is LGHDT and CDR2 YNNKEL (reference sequence). The V and J ends lost 7 bases and 4 bases, in that order; junction bases with no gene match: 6. This CDR3 region has 14 residues. The CDR3 DNA is TGTGCCAGCAAACAGGGGGCGACGGCAGATACGCAGTATTTT. It translates to CASKQGATADTQYF.

The chain recombines TRBV28 with TRBJ2-1, with D possibly being TRBD2 (7 bases). The germline gives CDR1 MDHEN, CDR2 SYDVKM. The CDR3 is 15 residues long. Trimming took off 10 bases at V and 7 bases at J, with 23 bases between the two ends. Here the CDR3 DNA reads TGTGCCATCAAATTGGGTGGGGGGGCAAGGAATGAGCAGTTCTTC. This gives the protein CAIKLGGGARNEQFF. Full variable domain (remainder filled in from reference TRBV28 and TRBJ2-1): DVKVTQSSRYLVKRTGEKVFLECVQDMDHENMFWYRQDPGLGLRLIYFSYDVKMKEKGDIPEGYSVSREKKERFSLILESASTNQTSMYLCAIKLGGGARNEQFFGPGTRLTVL.